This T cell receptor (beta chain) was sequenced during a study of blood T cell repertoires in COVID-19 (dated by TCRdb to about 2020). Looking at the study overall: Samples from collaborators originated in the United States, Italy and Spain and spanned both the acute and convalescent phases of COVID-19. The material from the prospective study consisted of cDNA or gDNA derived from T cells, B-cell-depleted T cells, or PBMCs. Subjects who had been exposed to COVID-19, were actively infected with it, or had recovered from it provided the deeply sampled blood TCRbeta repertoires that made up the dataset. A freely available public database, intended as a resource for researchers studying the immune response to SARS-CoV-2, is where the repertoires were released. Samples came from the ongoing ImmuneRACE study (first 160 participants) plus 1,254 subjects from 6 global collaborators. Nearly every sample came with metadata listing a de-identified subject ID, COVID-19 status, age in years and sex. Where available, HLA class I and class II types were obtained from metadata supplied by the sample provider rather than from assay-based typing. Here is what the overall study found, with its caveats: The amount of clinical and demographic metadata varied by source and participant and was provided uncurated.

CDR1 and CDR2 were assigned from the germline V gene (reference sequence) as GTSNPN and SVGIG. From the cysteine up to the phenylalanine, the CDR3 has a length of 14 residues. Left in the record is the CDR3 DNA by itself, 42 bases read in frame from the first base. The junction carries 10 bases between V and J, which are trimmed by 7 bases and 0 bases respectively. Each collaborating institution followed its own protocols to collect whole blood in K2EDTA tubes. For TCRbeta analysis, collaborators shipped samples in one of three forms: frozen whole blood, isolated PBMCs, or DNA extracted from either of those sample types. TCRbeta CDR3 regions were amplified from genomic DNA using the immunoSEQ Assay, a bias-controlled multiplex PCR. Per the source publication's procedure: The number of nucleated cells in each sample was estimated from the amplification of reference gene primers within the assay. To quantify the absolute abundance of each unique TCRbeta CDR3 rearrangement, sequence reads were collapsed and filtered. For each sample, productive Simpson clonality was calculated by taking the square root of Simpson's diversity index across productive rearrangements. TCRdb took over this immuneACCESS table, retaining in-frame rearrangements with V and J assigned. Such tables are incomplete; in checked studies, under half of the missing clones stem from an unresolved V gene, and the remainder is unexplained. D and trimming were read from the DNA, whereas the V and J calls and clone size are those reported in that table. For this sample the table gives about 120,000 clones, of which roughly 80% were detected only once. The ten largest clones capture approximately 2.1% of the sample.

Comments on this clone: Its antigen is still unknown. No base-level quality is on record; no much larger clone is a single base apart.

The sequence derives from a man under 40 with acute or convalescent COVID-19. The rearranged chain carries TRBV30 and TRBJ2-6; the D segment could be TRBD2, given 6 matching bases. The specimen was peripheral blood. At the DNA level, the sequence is TGTGCCTTGGGGACTGTCTCTGGGGCCAACGTCCTGACTTTC. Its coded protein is CALGTVSGANVLTF.